What follows are 30 T cell receptor beta chains derived from one specimen sequenced in a study of blood T cell repertoires in COVID-19. Sequencing was performed with immunoSEQ multiplex PCR; in TCRdb, only in-frame clones are kept and a portion is missing. The data hold 150,000 to 200,000 clones, with around two thirds observed a single time. Sequencing was performed on peripheral blood. Every receptor here comes from a woman of 80 years or more with acute or convalescent COVID-19.

The chain employs TRBV28 and TRBJ2-2, with TRBD2 as a possible D gene (6 bases). V lost 8 bases, J lost 6 bases, and 16 bases lay in between. Germline V CDR1 and CDR2: MDHEN, SYDVKM. The CDR3 covers 14 residues. The CDR3: CASCGVLEAGELFF. The CDR3 region has the DNA TGTGCCAGCTGCGGGGTCCTGGAGGCCGGGGAGCTGTTTTTT.

The genes are TRBV19 and TRBJ2-1; 7 nucleotides agree with TRBD2. V was clipped by 9 bases and J by 1 base; unmatched bases: 6. CDR1 LNHDA and CDR2 SQIVND come from the germline V gene (reference sequence). The CDR3 contains 14 residues. The CDR3 here is CASRRDYSYNEQFF. CDR3 coding DNA: TGTGCCAGCAGACGGGACTATTCCTACAATGAGCAGTTCTTC.

V usage is TRBV9 and J usage is TRBJ2-7, with D perhaps TRBD1 (5 bases). V was trimmed by 4 bases and J by 5 bases, leaving 13 bases between them. The CDR3 loop spans 13 amino acids. Germline CDR1 reads SGDLS; CDR2 reads YYNGEE. The CDR3 nucleotides read TGTGCCAGCAGCACCCGTGCAGGGAACGAGCAGTACTTC. This sequence encodes CASSTRAGNEQYF.

The chain couples TRBV28 to TRBJ2-5; 13 bases agree with TRBD2. CDR3 length: 17 residues. V was pared by 2 bases and J by 3 bases, with 6 bases of the junction left unmatched. Germline V gene lookup returns CDR1 MDHEN and CDR2 SYDVKM. The CDR3 region has the DNA TGTGCCAGCAGTTTACGACCGGGACTAGCGGGAAAAGAGACCCAGTACTTC. It specifies CASSLRPGLAGKETQYF. Full variable domain (missing parts from reference TRBV28 and TRBJ2-5): DVKVTQSSRYLVKRTGEKVFLECVQDMDHENMFWYRQDPGLGLRLIYFSYDVKMKEKGDIPEGYSVSREKKERFSLILESASTNQTSMYLCASSLRPGLAGKETQYFGPGTRLLVL.

Only a few counts were recorded for this clone. The genes are TRBV5-5 and TRBJ2-5, with D uncertain. V was pared by 2 bases and J by 5 bases, with 4 bases between. The CDR3 is made up of 11 amino acids. Germline V gene lookup returns CDR1 SGHKS and CDR2 YYEKEE (reference sequence). The CDR3 region is CASSFAETQYF. Written as DNA, the CDR3 is TGTGCCAGCAGCTTTGCGGAGACCCAGTACTTC.

This clone was observed a handful of times. The rearrangement joins TRBV6-5 to TRBJ1-1, with D perhaps TRBD1 (6 bases). Trimming stripped 0 bases from V and 7 bases from J, with 12 bases between. This CDR3 has 14 amino acids. Germline loops: CDR1 MNHEY, CDR2 SVGAGI. The CDR3 DNA reads TGTGCCAGCAGTTACTCGCAAGGGGGTCATGAAGCTTTCTTT. Amino acids: CASSYSQGGHEAFF.

This clone was found a few times. This sequence joins TRBV6-5 and TRBJ2-1; 12 bases align to TRBD2. The V segment lost 0 bases and the J segment 7 bases; nucleotides outside the gene matches: 1. The CDR3 is made up of 15 amino acids. CDR1 and CDR2 from the germline V gene are MNHEY and SVGAGI. CDR3 region: CASSYSLAGGNEQFF. The DNA of the CDR3 is TGTGCCAGCAGTTACTCGCTAGCGGGAGGGAATGAGCAGTTCTTC.

The V call is TRBV28, the J call TRBJ2-5, with 10 positions matching TRBD2. J was trimmed by 2 bases and V by 2 bases; bases with no gene match: 5. Germline-derived CDR1 and CDR2 are MDHEN and SYDVKM. The CDR3 sequence is 16 residues long. The CDR3 protein is CASSLGVAGGQETQYF. CDR3 DNA sequence: TGTGCCAGCAGTTTAGGGGTAGCGGGAGGTCAAGAGACCCAGTACTTC.

This clone occurred many times. The chain employs TRBV7-9 and TRBJ2-1; tentatively, D is TRBD1 (6 bases). Trimming left V 5 bases short and J 8 bases short, with 16 bases between. From germline, CDR1 is SEHNR and CDR2 FQNEAQ (reference sequence). The CDR3 has 14 amino acids. CDR3 region: CASSPEYRVHEQFF. CDR3 coding DNA: TGTGCCAGCAGCCCTGAATACAGGGTACATGAGCAGTTCTTC.

CDR3 region: CASSLLGGDTEAFF. The CDR3 nucleotides are TGCGCCAGCAGCTTGCTAGGGGGCGACACTGAAGCTTTCTTT. The rearrangement links TRBV5-1 to TRBJ1-1; 7 nucleotides match TRBD1. The trim removed 1 base at V and 3 bases at J, leaving 3 bases unmatched. Germline CDR1 SGHRS, CDR2 YFSETQ. This CDR3 comprises 14 residues.

Many counts were recorded for this clone. The chain is built from TRBV5-1 and TRBJ2-7; D might be TRBD2 (6 bases). Germline V gene data show CDR1 as SGHRS and CDR2 as YFSETQ. V lost 2 bases, J lost 3 bases, and 15 bases lay in between. The CDR3 is 15 amino acids. CDR3 bases: TGCGCCAGCAGCTTATCACCCGGGAGTAGCTACGAGCAGTACTTC. It codes for CASSLSPGSSYEQYF.

V gene TRBV28 combines with J gene TRBJ1-5; unclear D gene. Trimming left V 3 bases short and J 2 bases short, with 8 bases between. Per the germline V gene, CDR1 is MDHEN and CDR2 is SYDVKM. The CDR3 extends over 14 amino acids. The CDR3 DNA sequence: TGTGCCAGCAGTTTCGAGGTGGGCAATCAGCCCCAGCATTTT. Amino acid sequence: CASSFEVGNQPQHF.

The V call is TRBV7-7, the J call TRBJ2-1; 10 nucleotides agree with TRBD2. V lost 1 base and J lost 9; bases outside the gene matches: 9. CDR1 and CDR2 (germline): SSHAT, FNYEAQ (reference sequence). The CDR3 is 16 amino acids. This CDR3 is CASSLGTSGTSSEQFF. In nucleotides, the CDR3 is TGTGCCAGCAGCTTAGGTACTAGCGGGACGTCGAGTGAGCAGTTCTTC.

CDR3 residues: CASSPQGTGHETQYF. CDR3 in DNA: TGTGCCAGCAGCCCCCAGGGGACGGGCCATGAGACCCAGTACTTC. This chain uses TRBV11-2 with TRBJ2-5, with a tentative D call TRBD1 (6 bases). CDR1 and CDR2 (germline): SGHAT, FQNNGV. Trimming removed 5 bases from V and 5 bases from J, with 18 bases in between. This CDR3 is built from 15 residues. The variable domain in full, with the rest retrieved from reference TRBV11-2 and TRBJ2-5, is EAGVAQSPRYKIIEKRQSVAFWCNPISGHATLYWYQQILGQGPKLLIQFQNNGVVDDSQLPKDRFSAERLKGVDSTLKIQPAKLEDSAVYLCASSPQGTGHETQYFGPGTRLLVL.

This clone was seen more than once but under ten times. The CDR3 coding sequence is TGTGCCAGCAGCAATTCACTCCCCGGACAGCCCAATTCACCCCTCCACTTT. Its translation: CASSNSLPGQPNSPLHF. The chain is built from TRBV21-1 and TRBJ1-6; TRBD1 is taken as the D call from the table, unchecked against the DNA. TRBV21-1 constitutes a pseudogene. This CDR3 region has 17 residues.

The CDR3 sequence: CASSHPTGGQGKETQYF. Here the CDR3 DNA reads TGCGCCAGCAGCCACCCGACAGGGGGACAGGGGAAGGAGACCCAGTACTTC. The rearrangement uses TRBV4-1 and TRBJ2-5, with 10 bases identical to TRBD1. Germline trimming cut 3 bases from V and 5 bases from J; bases unmatched to any gene: 12. The germline V gene has CDR1 MGHRA and CDR2 YSYEKL. This CDR3 spans 17 amino acids.

This clone has only a few counts. This sequence joins TRBV2 and TRBJ1-5; 11 nucleotides match TRBD1. CDR1 is SNHLY, CDR2 FYNNEI, per germline. V shed 8 bases, J shed 7 bases, and the junction held 7 bases outside the gene matches. CDR3 length: 14 amino acids. The CDR3 loop reads CASEGTGGDQPQHF. For the CDR3, the DNA is TGTGCCAGCGAAGGGACAGGGGGGGACCAGCCCCAGCATTTT.

This clone was picked up a small number of times. The chain couples TRBV2 to TRBJ1-6; D gene ambiguous. CDR3 length: 13 amino acids. Trimming shortened V by 5 bases and J by 7 bases, and 9 bases separated the two germline ends. Looked up from germline, CDR1 is SNHLY and CDR2 is FYNNEI. In DNA, the CDR3 is TGTGCCAGCAGTACCAGTCCCAATTCACCCCTCCACTTT. It codes for CASSTSPNSPLHF.

The chain links TRBV28 to TRBJ1-2, with 7 bases that match TRBD1. The CDR3 has 15 residues. The J segment lost 4 bases and the V segment lost 2 bases, leaving 7 bases of the junction unmatched. Germline CDR1 is MDHEN and CDR2 is SYDVKM. CDR3 protein: CASSLGDRRTYGYTF. CDR3 sequence (DNA): TGTGCCAGCAGTTTAGGGGACAGACGTACCTATGGCTACACCTTC.

The chain is built from TRBV5-4 and TRBJ1-4, with 7 nucleotides matching TRBD1. The CDR3 totals 16 residues. CDR1 and CDR2 from the germline V gene are SGHNT and YYREEE (reference sequence). Losses at the gene ends were 4 bases for V and 3 bases for J; bases not matched to a gene: 9. The CDR3 sequence: CASSPTLGQPNEKLFF. The CDR3 DNA reads as TGTGCCAGCAGCCCCACGCTGGGACAGCCTAATGAAAAACTGTTTTTT. Full variable domain (missing parts from reference TRBV5-4 and TRBJ1-4): ETGVTQSPTHLIKTRGQQVTLRCSSQSGHNTVSWYQQALGQGPQFIFQYYREEENGRGNFPPRFSGLQFPNYSSELNVNALELDDSALYLCASSPTLGQPNEKLFFGSGTQLSVL.

The CDR3 bases are TGTGCCAGCAGACGAGAGACAGGGGGCTTTAACACCGGGGAGCTGTTTTTT. It specifies CASRRETGGFNTGELFF. The V call is TRBV5-8, the J call TRBJ2-2; TRBD1 agrees at 10 bases. This CDR3 is built from 17 residues. J lost 2 bases, V lost 5 bases, and 9 bases had no gene match. Germline V gives CDR1 SGHTS, CDR2 YDEGEE.

This chain uses TRBV7-2 with TRBJ1-1, with 7 bases that match TRBD1. Germline assignment: CDR1 SGHTA and CDR2 FQGNSA. The V gene end was trimmed by 1 base and the J gene end by 5 bases; junction bases not matched to a gene: 4. The CDR3 consists of 14 residues. The CDR3 region has the DNA TGTGCCAGCAGCTTAGATAGGGGGCGAACTGAAGCTTTCTTT. Its translation is CASSLDRGRTEAFF.

This clone was counted a single time. In nucleotides, the CDR3 is TGTGCCAGCAGCGTTCGACAGGGCCAAGAGACCCAGTACTTC. Its protein product is CASSVRQGQETQYF. V usage is TRBV4-2 and J usage is TRBJ2-5, with 7 bases aligning to TRBD1. V trimming: 5 bases; J trimming: 1 base; junction bases outside the gene matches: 4. Germline assignment: CDR1 LGHNA and CDR2 YNFKEQ. The CDR3 runs to 14 residues.

The V gene is TRBV28, the J gene TRBJ2-1, with 9 positions matching TRBD2. Germline CDR1 reads MDHEN; CDR2 reads SYDVKM. After removal of 2 bases from V and 1 base from J, the junction contained 3 bases not matched to a gene. There are 16 residues in the CDR3. The DNA of the CDR3 is TGTGCCAGCAGTTTACTAGCGGGGATATCCTACAATGAGCAGTTCTTC. Translating it yields CASSLLAGISYNEQFF.

This clone was observed a few times. The chain is built from TRBV28 and TRBJ1-1, with a possible D match to TRBD1 (5 bases). CDR1 is MDHEN and CDR2 is SYDVKM in the germline V gene. Trimming removed 3 bases at V and 0 bases at J, with 26 bases between. The CDR3 has 20 amino acids. DNA for the CDR3: TGTGCCAGCAGTTTTCTGAACGTGGTAGGGGCGCCTGTTATGAACACTGAAGCTTTCTTT. It yields the protein CASSFLNVVGAPVMNTEAFF.

The chain is built from TRBV28 and TRBJ1-6, with a tentative D call TRBD1 (5 bases). Per germline, CDR1 MDHEN and CDR2 SYDVKM. V lost 6 bases and J 5 bases, leaving 17 bases between the germline ends. The CDR3 sequence is 16 residues long. The CDR3 region has the DNA TGTGCCAGCAGACTCTTCGGGGGGGGGAATAATTCACCCCTCCACTTT. This gives the protein CASRLFGGGNNSPLHF.

The genes are TRBV10-3 and TRBJ2-1; 8 nucleotides align to TRBD2. This CDR3 has 13 amino acids. The V gene's germline CDR1 is ENHRY and CDR2 SYGVKD. J lost 7 bases, V lost 6 bases, and 5 bases had no gene match. The CDR3 DNA is TGTGCCATCAGCGGGAGGGGTCCTAATGAGCAGTTCTTC. As protein: CAISGRGPNEQFF.

The chain recombines TRBV30 with TRBJ1-2, with 8 bases aligning to TRBD1. The ends lost 2 bases at V and 4 bases at J; junction bases unmatched: 9. CDR1 and CDR2 from the germline V gene are GTSNPN and SVGIG (reference sequence). This CDR3 spans 15 amino acids. The CDR3 region has the DNA TGTGCCTGGAGTACACCGGACAGGGTGGGCTATGGCTACACCTTC. This codes for CAWSTPDRVGYGYTF.

The rearrangement joins TRBV28 to TRBJ2-1; D call uncertain. Germline V lookup: CDR1 MDHEN, CDR2 SYDVKM. The CDR3 is 12 residues long. V lost 5 bases and J 8 bases, leaving 10 bases between the germline ends. The CDR3 sequence: CASSAVVYEQFF. The CDR3 DNA follows: TGTGCCAGCAGTGCCGTAGTGTATGAGCAGTTCTTC.

This clone was seen a handful of times. The gene calls are TRBV9 and TRBJ2-2, with D perhaps TRBD2 (6 bases). Between the trimmed V and J ends, which lost 4 bases and 5 bases, there was a span of 15 bases. Per the germline V gene, CDR1 is SGDLS and CDR2 is YYNGEE. This CDR3 has 15 amino acids. Here the CDR3 DNA reads TGTGCCAGCAGCTCCGGAGGGTGGTGGACCGGGGAGCTGTTTTTT. Its translation is CASSSGGWWTGELFF.